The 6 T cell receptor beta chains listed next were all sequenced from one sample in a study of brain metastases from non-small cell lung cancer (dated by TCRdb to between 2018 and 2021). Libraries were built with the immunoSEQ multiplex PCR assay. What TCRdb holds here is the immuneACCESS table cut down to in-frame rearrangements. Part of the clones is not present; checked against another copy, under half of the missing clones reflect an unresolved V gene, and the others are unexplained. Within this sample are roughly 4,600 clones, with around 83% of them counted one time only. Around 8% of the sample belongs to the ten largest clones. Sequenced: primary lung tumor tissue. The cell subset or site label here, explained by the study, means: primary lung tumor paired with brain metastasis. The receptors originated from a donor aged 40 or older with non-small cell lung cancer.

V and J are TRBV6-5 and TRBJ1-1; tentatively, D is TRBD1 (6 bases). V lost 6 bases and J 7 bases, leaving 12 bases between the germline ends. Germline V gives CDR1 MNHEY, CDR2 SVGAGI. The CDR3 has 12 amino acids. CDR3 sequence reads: CASSETGNEAFF. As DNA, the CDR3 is TGTGCCAGCAGCGAGACAGGAAATGAAGCTTTCTTT.

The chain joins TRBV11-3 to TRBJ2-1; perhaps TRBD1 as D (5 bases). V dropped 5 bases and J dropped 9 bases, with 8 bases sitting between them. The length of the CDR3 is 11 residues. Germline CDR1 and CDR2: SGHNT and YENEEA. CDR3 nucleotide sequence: TGTGCCAGCAGCCTTGACAGTGAGCAGTTCTTC. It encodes CASSLDSEQFF.

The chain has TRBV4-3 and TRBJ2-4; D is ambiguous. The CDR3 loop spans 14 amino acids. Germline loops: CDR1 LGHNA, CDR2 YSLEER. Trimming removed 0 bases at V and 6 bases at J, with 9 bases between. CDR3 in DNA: TGCGCCAGCAGCCAAGACCAGAGGACAAACATTCAGTACTTC. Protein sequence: CASSQDQRTNIQYF.

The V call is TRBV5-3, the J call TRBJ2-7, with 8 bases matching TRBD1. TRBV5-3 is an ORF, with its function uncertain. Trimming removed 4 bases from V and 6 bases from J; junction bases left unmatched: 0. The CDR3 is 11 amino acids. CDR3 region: CARSTGGEQYV. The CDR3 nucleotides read TGTGCCAGAAGCACAGGGGGCGAGCAGTACGTC.

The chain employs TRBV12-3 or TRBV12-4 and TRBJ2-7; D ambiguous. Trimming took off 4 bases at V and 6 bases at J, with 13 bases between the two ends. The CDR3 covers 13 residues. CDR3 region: CASSSGPVGEQYV. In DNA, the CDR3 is TGTGCCAGCAGTTCCGGACCCGTGGGCGAGCAGTACGTC.

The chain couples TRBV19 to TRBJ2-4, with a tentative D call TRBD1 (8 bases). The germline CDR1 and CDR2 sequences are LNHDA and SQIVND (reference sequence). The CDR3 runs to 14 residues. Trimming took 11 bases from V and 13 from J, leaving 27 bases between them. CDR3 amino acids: CAVGRGRTGGAQYF. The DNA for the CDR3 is TGTGCCGTGGGGAGAGGGAGAACAGGGGGGGCCCAGTACTTC.